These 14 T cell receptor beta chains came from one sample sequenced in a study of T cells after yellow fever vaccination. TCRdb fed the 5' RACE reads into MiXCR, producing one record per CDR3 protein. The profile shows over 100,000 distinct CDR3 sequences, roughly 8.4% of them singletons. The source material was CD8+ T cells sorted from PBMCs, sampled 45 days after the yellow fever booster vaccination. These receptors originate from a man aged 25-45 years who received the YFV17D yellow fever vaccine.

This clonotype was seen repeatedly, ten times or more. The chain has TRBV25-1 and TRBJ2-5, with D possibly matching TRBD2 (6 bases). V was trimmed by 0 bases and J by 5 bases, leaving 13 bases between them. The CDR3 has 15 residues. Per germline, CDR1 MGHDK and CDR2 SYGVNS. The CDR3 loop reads CASSEYSGEGETQYF. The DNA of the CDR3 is TGTGCCAGCAGTGAATACTCGGGAGAGGGTGAGACCCAGTACTTC.

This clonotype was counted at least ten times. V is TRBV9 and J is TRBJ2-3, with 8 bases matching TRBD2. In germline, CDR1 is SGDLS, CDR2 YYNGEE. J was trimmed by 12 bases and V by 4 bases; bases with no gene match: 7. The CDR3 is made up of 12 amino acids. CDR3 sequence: CASSTSSGLQYF. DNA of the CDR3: TGTGCCAGCAGCACGTCTAGCGGGCTTCAGTATTTT. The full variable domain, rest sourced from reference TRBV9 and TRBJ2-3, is DSGVTQTPKHLITATGQRVTLRCSPRSGDLSVYWYQQSLDQGLQFLIQYYNGEERAKGNILERFSAQQFPDLHSELNLSSLELGDSALYFCASSTSSGLQYFGPGTRLTVL.

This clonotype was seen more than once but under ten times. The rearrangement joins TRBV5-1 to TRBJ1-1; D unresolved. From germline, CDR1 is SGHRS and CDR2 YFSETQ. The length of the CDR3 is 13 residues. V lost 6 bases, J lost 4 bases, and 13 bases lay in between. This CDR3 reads CASKLGLGTEAFF. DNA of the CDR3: TGCGCCAGCAAACTAGGGTTGGGCACTGAAGCTTTCTTT.

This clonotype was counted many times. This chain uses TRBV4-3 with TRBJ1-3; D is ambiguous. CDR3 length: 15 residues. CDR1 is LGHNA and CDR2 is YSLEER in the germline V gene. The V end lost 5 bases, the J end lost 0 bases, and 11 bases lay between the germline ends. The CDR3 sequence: CASSSTGDSGNTIYF. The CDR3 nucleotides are TGCGCCAGCAGCTCGACGGGAGACTCTGGAAACACCATATATTTT.

The CDR3 bases are TGTGCCAGCAGCCAAGGGAGCCCCGAGCAGTACTTC. This codes for CASSQGSPEQYF. This chain uses TRBV14 with TRBJ2-7; D remains unclear. Germline V gene lookup returns CDR1 SGHDN and CDR2 FVKESK. The CDR3 has 12 amino acids. V lost 1 base to trimming and J lost 6 bases, with 7 bases between them.

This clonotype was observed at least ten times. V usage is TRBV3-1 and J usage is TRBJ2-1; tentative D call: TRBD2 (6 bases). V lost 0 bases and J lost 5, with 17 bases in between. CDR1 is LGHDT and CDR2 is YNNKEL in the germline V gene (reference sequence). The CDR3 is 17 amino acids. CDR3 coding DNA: TGTGCCAGCAGCCAAGATTTCCAGGGAGGAGAGGACAATGAGCAGTTCTTC. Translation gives CASSQDFQGGEDNEQFF.

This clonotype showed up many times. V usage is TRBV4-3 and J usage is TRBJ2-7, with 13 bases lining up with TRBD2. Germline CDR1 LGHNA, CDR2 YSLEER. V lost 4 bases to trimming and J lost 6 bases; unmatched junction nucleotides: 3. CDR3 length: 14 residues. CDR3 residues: CASSPGTSGTEQYF. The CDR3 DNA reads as TGCGCCAGCAGCCCAGGGACTAGCGGGACCGAGCAGTACTTC.

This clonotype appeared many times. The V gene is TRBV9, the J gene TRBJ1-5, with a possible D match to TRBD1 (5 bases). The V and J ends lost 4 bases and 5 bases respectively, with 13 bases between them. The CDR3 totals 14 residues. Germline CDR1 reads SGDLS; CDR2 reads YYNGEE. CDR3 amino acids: CASSRYRSDQPQHF. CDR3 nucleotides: TGTGCCAGCAGCAGATACAGGTCGGATCAGCCCCAGCATTTT.

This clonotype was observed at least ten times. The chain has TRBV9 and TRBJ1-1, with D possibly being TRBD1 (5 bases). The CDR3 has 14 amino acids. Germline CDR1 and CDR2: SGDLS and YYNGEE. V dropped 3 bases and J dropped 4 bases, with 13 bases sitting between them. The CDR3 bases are TGTGCCAGCAGCGGTGGGGGGGATGGCACTGAAGCTTTCTTT. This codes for CASSGGGDGTEAFF.

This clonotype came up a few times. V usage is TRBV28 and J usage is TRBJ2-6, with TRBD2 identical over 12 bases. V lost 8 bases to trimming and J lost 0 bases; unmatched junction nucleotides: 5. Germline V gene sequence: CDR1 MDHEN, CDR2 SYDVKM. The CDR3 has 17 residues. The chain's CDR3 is CASEGLAGLSGANVLTF. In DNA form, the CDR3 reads TGTGCCAGCGAAGGACTAGCGGGACTCTCTGGGGCCAACGTCCTGACTTTC.

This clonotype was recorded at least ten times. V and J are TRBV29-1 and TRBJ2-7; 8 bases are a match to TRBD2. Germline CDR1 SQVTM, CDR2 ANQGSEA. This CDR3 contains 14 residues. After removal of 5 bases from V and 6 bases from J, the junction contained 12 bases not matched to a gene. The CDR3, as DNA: TGCAGCGTTCCCGGGACTAGGTCGGTAGGCGAGCAGTACTTC. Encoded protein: CSVPGTRSVGEQYF.

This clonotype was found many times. Written as DNA, the CDR3 is TGTGCCACCAGCAGAGCTCCCGGATACGAGCAGTACTTC. The encoded protein is CATSRAPGYEQYF. The V and J genes are TRBV15 and TRBJ2-7; no clear D. This CDR3 comprises 13 residues. The germline gives CDR1 LNHNV, CDR2 YYDKDF (reference sequence). Trimming stripped 1 base from V and 4 bases from J, with 8 bases between.

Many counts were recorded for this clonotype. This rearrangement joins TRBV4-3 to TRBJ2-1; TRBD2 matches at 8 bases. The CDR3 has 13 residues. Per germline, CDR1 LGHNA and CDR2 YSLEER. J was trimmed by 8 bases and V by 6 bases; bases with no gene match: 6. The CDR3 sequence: CASRKDGGDEQFF. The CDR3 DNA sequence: TGCGCCAGCAGAAAAGACGGGGGGGATGAGCAGTTCTTC.

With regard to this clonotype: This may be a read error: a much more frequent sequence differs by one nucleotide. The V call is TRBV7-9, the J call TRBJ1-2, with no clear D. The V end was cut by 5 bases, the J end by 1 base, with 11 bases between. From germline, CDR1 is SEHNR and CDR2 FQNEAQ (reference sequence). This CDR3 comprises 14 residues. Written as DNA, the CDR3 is TGTGCCAGCAGCCTTAGGACGGATAACTATGGCTACACCTTC. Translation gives CASSLRTDNYGYTF.